The present T cell receptor beta chain was sequenced within a study of patients and donors after allogeneic stem cell transplantation. The germline V and J ends were trimmed by 6 bases and 0 bases, with 24 bases remaining between them. The germline V gene has CDR1 MNHNS and CDR2 SASEGT. The CDR3 has 19 residues. TCRdb reanalysed the RT-PCR reads using MiXCR and keeps one entry per CDR3 protein. The sample lists about 960,000 distinct CDR3 sequences, about a sixth occurring once. This sequence was found in a human donor who was either an allogeneic HSCT recipient or a stem cell or donor lymphocyte infusion donor (not recorded which). It is not recorded whose cells these are; they may come from a transplant donor. Sequencing used blood, either unsorted or a sorted T cell fraction (not recorded which). The rearrangement uses TRBV6-1 and TRBJ1-3; weak D call: TRBD1 (6 bases). CDR3 bases: TGTGCCAGCAGGGGAACACAGGGCCGACTCCACTTCTCTGGAAACACCATATATTTT. It specifies CASRGTQGRLHFSGNTIYF.